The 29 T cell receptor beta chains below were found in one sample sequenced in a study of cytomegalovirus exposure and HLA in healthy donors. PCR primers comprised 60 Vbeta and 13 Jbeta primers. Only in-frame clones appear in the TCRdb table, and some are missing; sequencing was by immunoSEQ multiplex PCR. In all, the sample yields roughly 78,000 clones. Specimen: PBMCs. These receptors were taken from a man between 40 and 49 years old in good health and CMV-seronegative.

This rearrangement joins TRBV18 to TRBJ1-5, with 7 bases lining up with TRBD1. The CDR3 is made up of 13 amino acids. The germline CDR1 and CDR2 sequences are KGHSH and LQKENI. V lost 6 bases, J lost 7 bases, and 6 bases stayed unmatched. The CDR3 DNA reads TGTGCCAGCTCTCAGGACAGGAACCAGCCCCAGCATTTT. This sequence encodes CASSQDRNQPQHF.

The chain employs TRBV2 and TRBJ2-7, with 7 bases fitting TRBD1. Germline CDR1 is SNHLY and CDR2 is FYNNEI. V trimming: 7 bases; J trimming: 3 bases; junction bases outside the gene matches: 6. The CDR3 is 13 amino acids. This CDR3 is CASKGQVNYEQYF. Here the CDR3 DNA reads TGTGCCAGCAAAGGACAGGTTAACTACGAGCAGTACTTC. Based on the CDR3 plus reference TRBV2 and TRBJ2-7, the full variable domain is EPEVTQTPSHQVTQMGQEVILRCVPISNHLYFYWYRQILGQKVEFLVSFYNNEISEKSEIFDDQFSVERPDGSNFTLKIRSTKLEDSAMYFCASKGQVNYEQYFGPGTRLTVT.

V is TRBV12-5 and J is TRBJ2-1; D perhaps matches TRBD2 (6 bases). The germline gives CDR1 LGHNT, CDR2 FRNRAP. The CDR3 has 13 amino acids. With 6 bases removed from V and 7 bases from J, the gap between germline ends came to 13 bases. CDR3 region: CASGLGLGNEQFF. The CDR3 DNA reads TGTGCTAGTGGCCTGGGACTGGGGAATGAGCAGTTCTTC.

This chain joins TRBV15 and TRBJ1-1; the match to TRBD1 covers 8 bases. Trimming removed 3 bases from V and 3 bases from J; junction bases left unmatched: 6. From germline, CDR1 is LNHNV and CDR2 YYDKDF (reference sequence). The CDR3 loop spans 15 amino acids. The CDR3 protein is CATSRGLTGDTEAFF. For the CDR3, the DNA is TGTGCCACCAGCAGGGGGTTGACAGGGGACACTGAAGCTTTCTTT.

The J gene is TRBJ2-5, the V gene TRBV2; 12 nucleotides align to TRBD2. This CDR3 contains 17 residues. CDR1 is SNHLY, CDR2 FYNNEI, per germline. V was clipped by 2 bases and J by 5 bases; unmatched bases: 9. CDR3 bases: TGTGCCAGCAGTGAAAGGCTAGCGGGGGGGCCGGATGAGACCCAGTACTTC. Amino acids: CASSERLAGGPDETQYF.

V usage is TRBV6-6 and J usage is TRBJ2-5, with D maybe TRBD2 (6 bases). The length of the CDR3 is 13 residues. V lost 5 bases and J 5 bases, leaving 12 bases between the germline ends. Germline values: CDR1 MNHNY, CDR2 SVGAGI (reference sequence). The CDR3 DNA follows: TGTGCCAGCAGTACGGGAGTAGGGGAGACCCAGTACTTC. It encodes CASSTGVGETQYF.

The CDR3 region has the DNA TGTGCCAGTAGTCGGCGAGACAGGATCTACGAGCAGTACTTC. This gives the protein CASSRRDRIYEQYF. V and J are TRBV19 and TRBJ2-7, with D tentatively TRBD1 (6 bases). Germline CDR1 LNHDA, CDR2 SQIVND (reference sequence). The V end was cut by 5 bases, the J end by 3 bases, with 14 bases between. This CDR3 contains 14 residues.

The CDR3 spells CASSLEGTVQVEQYF. The DNA of the CDR3 is TGTGCCAGCAGTTTAGAAGGGACTGTCCAGGTCGAGCAGTACTTC. The chain is built from TRBV28 and TRBJ2-7, with D possibly being TRBD2 (6 bases). The CDR3 is made up of 15 amino acids. The germline CDR1 and CDR2 sequences are MDHEN and SYDVKM. The V end lost 2 bases, the J end lost 6 bases, and 17 bases lay between the germline ends.

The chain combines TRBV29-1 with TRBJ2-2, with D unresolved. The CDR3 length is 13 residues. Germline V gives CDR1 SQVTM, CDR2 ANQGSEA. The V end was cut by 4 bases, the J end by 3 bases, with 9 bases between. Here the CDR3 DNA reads TGCAGCGTTGTTAAATTCGACACCGGGGAGCTGTTTTTT. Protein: CSVVKFDTGELFF.

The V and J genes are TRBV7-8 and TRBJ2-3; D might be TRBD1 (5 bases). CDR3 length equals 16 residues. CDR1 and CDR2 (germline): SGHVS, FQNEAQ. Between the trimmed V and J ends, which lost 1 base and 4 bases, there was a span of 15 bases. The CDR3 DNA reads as TGTGCCAGCAGCTTAGATCTAGGGGATGGGGCAGATACGCAGTATTTT. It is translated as CASSLDLGDGADTQYF.

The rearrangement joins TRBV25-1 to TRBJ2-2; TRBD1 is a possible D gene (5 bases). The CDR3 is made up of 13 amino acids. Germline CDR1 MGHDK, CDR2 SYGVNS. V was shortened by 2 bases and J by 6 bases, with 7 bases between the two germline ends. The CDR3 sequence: CASSEQGSGELFF. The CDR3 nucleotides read TGTGCCAGCAGTGAACAGGGATCCGGGGAGCTGTTTTTT.

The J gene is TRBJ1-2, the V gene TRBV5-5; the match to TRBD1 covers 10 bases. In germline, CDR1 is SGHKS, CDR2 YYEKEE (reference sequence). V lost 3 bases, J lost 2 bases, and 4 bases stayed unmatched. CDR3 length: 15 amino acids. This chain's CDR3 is CASSWGQGNNYGYTF. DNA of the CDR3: TGTGCCAGCAGCTGGGGACAGGGGAACAACTATGGCTACACCTTC.

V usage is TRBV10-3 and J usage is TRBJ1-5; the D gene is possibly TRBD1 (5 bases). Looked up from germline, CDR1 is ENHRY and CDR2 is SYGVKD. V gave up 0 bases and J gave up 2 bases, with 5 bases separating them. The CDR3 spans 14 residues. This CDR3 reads CAISESGRNQPQHF. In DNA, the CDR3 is TGTGCCATCAGTGAGTCGGGGCGCAATCAGCCCCAGCATTTT.

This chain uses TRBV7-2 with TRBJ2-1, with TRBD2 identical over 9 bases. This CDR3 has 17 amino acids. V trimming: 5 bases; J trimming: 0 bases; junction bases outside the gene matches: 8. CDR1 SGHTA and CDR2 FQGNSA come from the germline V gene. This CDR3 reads CASSKTSGQSSYNEQFF. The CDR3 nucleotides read TGTGCCAGCAGCAAAACTAGCGGGCAGAGCTCCTACAATGAGCAGTTCTTC.

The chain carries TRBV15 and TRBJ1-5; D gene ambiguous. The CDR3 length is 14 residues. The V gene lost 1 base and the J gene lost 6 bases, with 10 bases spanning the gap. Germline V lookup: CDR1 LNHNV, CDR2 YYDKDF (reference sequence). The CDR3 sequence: CATSRGAVLQPQHF. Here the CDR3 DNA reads TGTGCCACCAGCAGAGGGGCCGTACTTCAGCCCCAGCATTTT.

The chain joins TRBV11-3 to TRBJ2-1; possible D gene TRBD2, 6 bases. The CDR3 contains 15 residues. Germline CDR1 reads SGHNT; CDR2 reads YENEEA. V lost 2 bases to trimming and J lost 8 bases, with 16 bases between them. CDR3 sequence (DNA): TGTGCCAGCAGCTTAATGACGGGAGCACTCTATGAGCAGTTCTTC. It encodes CASSLMTGALYEQFF.

The CDR3 loop is CASSYFRQGGSPLHF. In DNA form, the CDR3 reads TGTGCCAGCAGTTACTTTCGACAGGGGGGTTCACCCCTCCACTTT. The chain employs TRBV6-5 and TRBJ1-6; TRBD1 agrees at 9 bases. There are 15 residues in the CDR3. With 1 base clipped from V and 9 bases from J, the junction kept 4 bases outside the gene matches. CDR1 is MNHEY, CDR2 SVGAGI, per germline.

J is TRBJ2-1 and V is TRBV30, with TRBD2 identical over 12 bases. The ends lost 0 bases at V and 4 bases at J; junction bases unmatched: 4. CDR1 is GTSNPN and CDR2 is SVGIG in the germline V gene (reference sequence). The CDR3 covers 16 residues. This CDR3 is CAWSVPTSGRYNEQFF. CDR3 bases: TGTGCCTGGAGTGTCCCGACTAGCGGGAGATACAATGAGCAGTTCTTC.

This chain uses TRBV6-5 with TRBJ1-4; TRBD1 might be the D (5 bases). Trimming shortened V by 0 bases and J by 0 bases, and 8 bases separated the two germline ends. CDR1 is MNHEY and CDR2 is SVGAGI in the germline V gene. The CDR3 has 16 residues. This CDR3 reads CASSYSRAATNEKLFF. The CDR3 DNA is TGTGCCAGCAGTTACTCCAGGGCCGCAACTAATGAAAAACTGTTTTTT.

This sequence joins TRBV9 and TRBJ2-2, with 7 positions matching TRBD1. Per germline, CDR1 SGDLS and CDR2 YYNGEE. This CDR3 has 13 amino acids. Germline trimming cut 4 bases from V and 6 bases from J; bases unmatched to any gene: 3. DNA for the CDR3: TGTGCCAGCAGCTTCACAGGGGCCGGGGAGCTGTTTTTT. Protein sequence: CASSFTGAGELFF.

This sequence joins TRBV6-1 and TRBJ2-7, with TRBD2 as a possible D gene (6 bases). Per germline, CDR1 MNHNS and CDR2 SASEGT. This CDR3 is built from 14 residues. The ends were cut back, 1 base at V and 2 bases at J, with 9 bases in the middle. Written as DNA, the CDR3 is TGTGCCAGCAGTGAAGGCGGGAAGCCCTACGAGCAGTACTTC. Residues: CASSEGGKPYEQYF.

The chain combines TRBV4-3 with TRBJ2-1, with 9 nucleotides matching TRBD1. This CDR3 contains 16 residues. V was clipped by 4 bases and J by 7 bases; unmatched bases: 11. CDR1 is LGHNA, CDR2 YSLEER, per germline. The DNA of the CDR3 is TGCGCCAGCAGCCTGATGGACAGGGGATCTGGGAATGAGCAGTTCTTC. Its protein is CASSLMDRGSGNEQFF.

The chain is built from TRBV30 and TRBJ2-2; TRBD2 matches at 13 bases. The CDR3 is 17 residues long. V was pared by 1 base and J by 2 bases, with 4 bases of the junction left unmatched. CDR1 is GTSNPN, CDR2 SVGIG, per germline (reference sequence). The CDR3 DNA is TGTGCCTGGAGTGGGACTAGCGGGAGTCCCAACACCGGGGAGCTGTTTTTT. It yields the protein CAWSGTSGSPNTGELFF. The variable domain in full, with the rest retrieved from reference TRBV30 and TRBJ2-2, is SQTIHQWPATLVQPVGSPLSLECTVEGTSNPNLYWYRQAAGRGLQLLFYSVGIGQISSEVPQNLSASRPQDRQFILSSKKLLLSDSGFYLCAWSGTSGSPNTGELFFGEGSRLTVL.

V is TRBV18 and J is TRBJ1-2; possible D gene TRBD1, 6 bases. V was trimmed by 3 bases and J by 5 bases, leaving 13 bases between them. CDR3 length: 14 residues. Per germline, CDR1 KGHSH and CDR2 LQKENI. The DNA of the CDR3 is TGTGCCAGCTCACCTAGACAGGATCTTTATGGCTACACCTTC. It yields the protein CASSPRQDLYGYTF. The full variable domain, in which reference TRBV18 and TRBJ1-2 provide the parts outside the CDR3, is NAGVMQNPRHLVRRRGQEARLRCSPMKGHSHVYWYRQLPEEGLKFMVYLQKENIIDESGMPKERFSAEFPKEGPSILRIQQVVRGDSAAYFCASSPRQDLYGYTFGSGTRLTVV.

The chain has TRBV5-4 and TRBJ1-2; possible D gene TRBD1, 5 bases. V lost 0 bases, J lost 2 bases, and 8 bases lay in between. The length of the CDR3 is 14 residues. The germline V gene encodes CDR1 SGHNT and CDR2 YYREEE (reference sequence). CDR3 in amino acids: CASSLGRGNYGYTF. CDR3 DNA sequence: TGTGCCAGCAGCTTGGGGCGGGGGAACTATGGCTACACCTTC.

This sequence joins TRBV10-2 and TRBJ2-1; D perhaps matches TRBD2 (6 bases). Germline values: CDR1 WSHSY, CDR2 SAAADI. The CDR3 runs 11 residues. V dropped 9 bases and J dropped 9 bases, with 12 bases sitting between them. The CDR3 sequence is CASSNSGEQFF. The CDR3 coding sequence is TGCGCCAGTTCTAATAGCGGTGAGCAGTTCTTC.

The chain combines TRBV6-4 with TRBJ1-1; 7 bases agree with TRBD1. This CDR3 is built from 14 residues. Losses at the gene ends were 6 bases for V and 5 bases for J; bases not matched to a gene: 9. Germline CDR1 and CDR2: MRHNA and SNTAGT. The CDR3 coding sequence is TGTGCCAGCAGGGCGACAGGGTCTCGAACTGAAGCTTTCTTT. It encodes CASRATGSRTEAFF.

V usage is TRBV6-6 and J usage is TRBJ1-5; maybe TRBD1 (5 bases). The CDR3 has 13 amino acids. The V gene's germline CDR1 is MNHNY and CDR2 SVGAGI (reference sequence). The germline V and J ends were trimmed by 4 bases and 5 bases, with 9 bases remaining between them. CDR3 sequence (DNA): TGTGCCAGCAGTTCTCAGGGATATCAGCCCCAGCATTTT. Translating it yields CASSSQGYQPQHF.

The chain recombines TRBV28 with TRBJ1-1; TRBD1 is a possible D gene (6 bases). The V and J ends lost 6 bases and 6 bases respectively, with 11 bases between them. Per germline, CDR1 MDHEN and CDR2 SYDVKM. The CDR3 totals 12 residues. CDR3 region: CASRGGSAEAFF. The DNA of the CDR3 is TGTGCCAGCAGAGGGGGTTCGGCTGAAGCTTTCTTT. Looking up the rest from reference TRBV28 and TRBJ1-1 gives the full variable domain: DVKVTQSSRYLVKRTGEKVFLECVQDMDHENMFWYRQDPGLGLRLIYFSYDVKMKEKGDIPEGYSVSREKKERFSLILESASTNQTSMYLCASRGGSAEAFFGQGTRLTVV.